This TCR beta chain appears in the sequencing data of a study of blood T cell repertoires in COVID-19. Assay used: immunoSEQ multiplex PCR; TCRdb lists only in-frame clones, some missing. This table holds about 200,000 clones, about nine tenths found once. The CDR3 is 13 residues long. V lost 6 bases and J lost 7; bases outside the gene matches: 5. Looked up from germline, CDR1 is WSHSY and CDR2 is SAAADI. The sequenced sample consisted of peripheral blood. The rearrangement uses TRBV10-2 and TRBJ1-1; 10 bases map to TRBD1. This TCR derives from a man aged 30 to 45 who had recovered from COVID-19. CDR3 DNA: TGCGCCAGCAGCGACAGGGGGCAGGGTGAAGCTTTCTTT. Its translation: CASSDRGQGEAFF.